Reported below is one T cell receptor (beta chain). Its antigen is unidentified. The data were taken from a study of shared clonotypes between healthy human individuals. General observations from the study: Generally, naive subsets came out with larger estimated richness than memory subsets. Donor clonotype sharing was expected to depend on sequencing depth.

Per the original data handling: Filtering differed, since immunoSEQ gave only junction sequences and no quality scores. The data were produced by immunoSEQ multiplex PCR, yet TCRdb's version contains in-frame clones alone and is incomplete. V, J and clone size were drawn from that table, and D and trimming were deduced from the DNA. The sample records around 690,000 clones, less than 95% being singletons. Donors were healthy HIV-negative adults without recently reported acute infections or vaccinations. The CDR3 runs 13 residues. Germline loops: CDR1 MDHEN, CDR2 SYDVKM. The V end lost 8 bases, the J end lost 2 bases, and 13 bases lay between the germline ends.

The rearrangement links TRBV28 to TRBJ2-7, with D hard to call. This clonotype was sampled from a man in his late teens or twenties in good health. Some clones in this sample may be carry-over from other donors' samples. Sequenced material: memory CD8+ T cells from PBMCs. Subset denoted: CD45RO+ cells pooled with CCR7-negative TemRA cells. CDR3 DNA sequence: TGTGCCAGCTTCGGACCTGGGGCCTACGAGCAGTACTTC. Translating it yields CASFGPGAYEQYF. The variable domain in full, completed from reference TRBV28 and TRBJ2-7, reads DVKVTQSSRYLVKRTGEKVFLECVQDMDHENMFWYRQDPGLGLRLIYFSYDVKMKEKGDIPEGYSVSREKKERFSLILESASTNQTSMYLCASFGPGAYEQYFGPGTRLTVT.